This T cell receptor beta chain was documented in a study of blood T cell repertoires in COVID-19. In the original workflow: Cell counts per sample came from amplifying reference gene primers. Produced via immunoSEQ multiplex PCR; TCRdb's table is partial and in-frame only. The V and J calls and clone size come from that table; D and trimming were worked out from the DNA. The table records 330,000 or so clones, 80% to 90% of them present only once. V trimming: 3 bases; J trimming: 4 bases; junction bases outside the gene matches: 5. This CDR3 region has 14 residues. The germline gives CDR1 SGHRS, CDR2 YFSETQ.

The sequencing input was PBMCs or T cells enriched from blood (not recorded which). This chain uses TRBV5-1 with TRBJ1-2; 8 bases fit TRBD1. The source of this sequence is a middle-aged man in a cohort exposed to, infected with or recovered from COVID-19 (not recorded which). The CDR3 sequence is CASSSGGAPYGYTF. In DNA, the CDR3 is TGCGCCAGCAGCTCAGGGGGCGCTCCCTATGGCTACACCTTC. The whole variable domain, remainder taken from reference TRBV5-1 and TRBJ1-2, is KAGVTQTPRYLIKTRGQQVTLSCSPISGHRSVSWYQQTPGQGLQFLFEYFSETQRNKGNFPGRFSGRQFSNSRSEMNVSTLELGDSALYLCASSSGGAPYGYTFGSGTRLTVV.